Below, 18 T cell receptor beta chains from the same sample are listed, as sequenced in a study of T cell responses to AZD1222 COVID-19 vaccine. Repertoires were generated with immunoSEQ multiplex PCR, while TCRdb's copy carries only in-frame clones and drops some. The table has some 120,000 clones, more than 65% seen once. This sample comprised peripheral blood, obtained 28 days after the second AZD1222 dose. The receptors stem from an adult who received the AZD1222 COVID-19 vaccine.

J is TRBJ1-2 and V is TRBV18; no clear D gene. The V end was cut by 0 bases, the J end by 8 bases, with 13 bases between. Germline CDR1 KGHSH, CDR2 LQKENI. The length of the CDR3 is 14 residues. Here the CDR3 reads CASSPPGSPWGYTF. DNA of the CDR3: TGTGCCAGCTCACCACCGGGGTCACCGTGGGGCTACACCTTC.

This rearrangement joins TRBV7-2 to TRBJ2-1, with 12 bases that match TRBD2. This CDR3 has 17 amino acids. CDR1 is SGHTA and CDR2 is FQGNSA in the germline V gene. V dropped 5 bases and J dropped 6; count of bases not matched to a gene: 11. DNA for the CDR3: TGTGCCAGCAGCCGCAGGATCCTAGCGGGGGGGGTCAATGAGCAGTTCTTC. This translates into CASSRRILAGGVNEQFF.

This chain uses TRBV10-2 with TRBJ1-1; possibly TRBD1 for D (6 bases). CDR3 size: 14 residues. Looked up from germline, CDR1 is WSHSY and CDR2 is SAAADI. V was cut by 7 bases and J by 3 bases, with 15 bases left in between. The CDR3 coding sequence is TGCGCCAGCACGTGGCAGGGGTTTGACACTGAAGCTTTCTTT. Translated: CASTWQGFDTEAFF.

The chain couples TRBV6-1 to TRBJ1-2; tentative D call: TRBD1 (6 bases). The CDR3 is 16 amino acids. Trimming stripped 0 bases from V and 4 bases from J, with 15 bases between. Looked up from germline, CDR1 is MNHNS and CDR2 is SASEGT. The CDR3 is CASSEAHPRGGYGYTF. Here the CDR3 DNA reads TGTGCCAGCAGTGAAGCACACCCCAGGGGCGGCTATGGCTACACCTTC.

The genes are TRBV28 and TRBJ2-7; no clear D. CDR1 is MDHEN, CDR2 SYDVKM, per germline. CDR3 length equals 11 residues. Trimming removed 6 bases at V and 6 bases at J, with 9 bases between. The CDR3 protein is CASSRPREQYF. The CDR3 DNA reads TGTGCCAGCAGCCGCCCTCGCGAGCAGTACTTC.

The CDR3 protein is CASSVGVDPGPLHF. The DNA for the CDR3 is TGTGCCAGCAGCGTAGGGGTGGATCCGGGTCCCCTCCACTTT. The chain carries TRBV9 and TRBJ1-6; D is unresolved. This CDR3 region has 14 residues. Germline V gene lookup returns CDR1 SGDLS and CDR2 YYNGEE. V dropped 0 bases and J dropped 13 bases, with 14 bases sitting between them. Supplemented by reference TRBV9 and TRBJ1-6, the full variable domain reads DSGVTQTPKHLITATGQRVTLRCSPRSGDLSVYWYQQSLDQGLQFLIQYYNGEERAKGNILERFSAQQFPDLHSELNLSSLELGDSALYFCASSVGVDPGPLHFGNGTRLTVT.

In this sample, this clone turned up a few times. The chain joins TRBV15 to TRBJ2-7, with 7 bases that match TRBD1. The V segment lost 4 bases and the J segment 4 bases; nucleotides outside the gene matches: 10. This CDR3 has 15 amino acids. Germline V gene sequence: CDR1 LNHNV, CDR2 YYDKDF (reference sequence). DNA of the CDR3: TGTGCCACCAGCACCGACAGGGTCATTAAGTACGAGCAGTACTTC. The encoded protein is CATSTDRVIKYEQYF.

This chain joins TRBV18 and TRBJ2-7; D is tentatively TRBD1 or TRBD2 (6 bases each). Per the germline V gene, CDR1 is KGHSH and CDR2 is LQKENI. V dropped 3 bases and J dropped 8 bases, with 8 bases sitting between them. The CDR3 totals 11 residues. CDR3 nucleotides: TGTGCCAGCTCACCGGGGGGCAAGCAGTACTTC. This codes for CASSPGGKQYF.

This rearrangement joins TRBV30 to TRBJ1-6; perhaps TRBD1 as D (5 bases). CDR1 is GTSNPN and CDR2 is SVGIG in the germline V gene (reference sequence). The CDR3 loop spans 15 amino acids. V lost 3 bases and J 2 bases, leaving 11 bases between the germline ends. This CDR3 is CAWREGTAYNSPLHF. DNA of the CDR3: TGTGCCTGGAGGGAAGGGACGGCCTATAATTCACCCCTCCACTTT.

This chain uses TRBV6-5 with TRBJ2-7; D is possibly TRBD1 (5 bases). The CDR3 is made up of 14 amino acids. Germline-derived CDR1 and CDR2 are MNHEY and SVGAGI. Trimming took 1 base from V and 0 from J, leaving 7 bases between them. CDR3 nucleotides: TGTGCCAGCAGTTACTGGGGCCCCTCCTACGAGCAGTACTTC. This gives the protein CASSYWGPSYEQYF.

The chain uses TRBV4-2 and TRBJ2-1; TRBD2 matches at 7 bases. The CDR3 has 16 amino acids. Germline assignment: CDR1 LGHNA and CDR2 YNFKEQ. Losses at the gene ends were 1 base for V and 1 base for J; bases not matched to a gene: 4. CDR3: CASSQGVGGSYNEQFF. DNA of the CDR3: TGTGCCAGCAGCCAAGGAGTCGGGGGGTCCTACAATGAGCAGTTCTTC.

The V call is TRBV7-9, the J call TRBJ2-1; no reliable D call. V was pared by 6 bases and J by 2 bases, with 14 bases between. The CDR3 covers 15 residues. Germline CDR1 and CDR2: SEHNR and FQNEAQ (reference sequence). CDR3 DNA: TGTGCCAGCAGTTCACTCGACACCACCTACAATGAGCAGTTCTTC. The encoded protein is CASSSLDTTYNEQFF.

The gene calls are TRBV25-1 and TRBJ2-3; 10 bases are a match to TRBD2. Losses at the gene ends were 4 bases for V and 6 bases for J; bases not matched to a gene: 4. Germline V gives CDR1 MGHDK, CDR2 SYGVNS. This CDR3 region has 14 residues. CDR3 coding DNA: TGTGCCAGCAGTGGAGCGGGGGGGCCCGATACGCAGTATTTT. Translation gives CASSGAGGPDTQYF. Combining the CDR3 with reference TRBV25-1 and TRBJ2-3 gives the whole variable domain EADIYQTPRYLVIGTGKKITLECSQTMGHDKMYWYQQDPGMELHLIHYSYGVNSTEKGDLSSESTVSRIRTEHFPLTLESARPSHTSQYLCASSGAGGPDTQYFGPGTRLTVL.

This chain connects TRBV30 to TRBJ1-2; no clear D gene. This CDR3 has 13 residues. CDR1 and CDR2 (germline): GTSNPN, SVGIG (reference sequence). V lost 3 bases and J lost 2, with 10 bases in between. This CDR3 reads CAWRGEGNYGYTF. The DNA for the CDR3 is TGTGCCTGGAGGGGTGAAGGGAACTATGGCTACACCTTC. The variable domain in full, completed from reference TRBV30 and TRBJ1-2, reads SQTIHQWPATLVQPVGSPLSLECTVEGTSNPNLYWYRQAAGRGLQLLFYSVGIGQISSEVPQNLSASRPQDRQFILSSKKLLLSDSGFYLCAWRGEGNYGYTFGSGTRLTVV.

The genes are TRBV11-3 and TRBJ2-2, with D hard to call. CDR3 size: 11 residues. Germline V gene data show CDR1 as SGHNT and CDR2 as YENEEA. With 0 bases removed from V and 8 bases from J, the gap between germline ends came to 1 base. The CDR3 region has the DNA TGTGCCAGCAGCTTAGATGGGGAGCTGTTTTTT. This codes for CASSLDGELFF. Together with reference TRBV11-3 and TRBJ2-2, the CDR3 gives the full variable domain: EAGVVQSPRYKIIEKKQPVAFWCNPISGHNTLYWYLQNLGQGPELLIRYENEEAVDDSQLPKDRFSAERLKGVDSTLKIQPAELGDSAVYLCASSLDGELFFGEGSRLTVL.

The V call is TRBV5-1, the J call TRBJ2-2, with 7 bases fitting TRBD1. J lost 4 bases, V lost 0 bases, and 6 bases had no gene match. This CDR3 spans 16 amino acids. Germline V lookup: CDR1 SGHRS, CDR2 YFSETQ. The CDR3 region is CASSLAEGAATGELFF. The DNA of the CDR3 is TGCGCCAGCAGCTTGGCCGAGGGGGCCGCCACCGGGGAGCTGTTTTTT.

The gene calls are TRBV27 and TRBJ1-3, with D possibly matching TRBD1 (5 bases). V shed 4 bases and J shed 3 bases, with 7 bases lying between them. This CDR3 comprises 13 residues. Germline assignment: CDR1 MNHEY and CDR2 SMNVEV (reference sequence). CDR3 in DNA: TGTGCCAGCAGTTCGACAGTTGGAAACACCATATATTTT. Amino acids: CASSSTVGNTIYF.

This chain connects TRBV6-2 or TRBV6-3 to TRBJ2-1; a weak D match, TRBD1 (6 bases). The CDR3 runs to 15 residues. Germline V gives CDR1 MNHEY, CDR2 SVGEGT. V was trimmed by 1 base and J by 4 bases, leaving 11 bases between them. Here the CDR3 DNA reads TGTGCCAGCAGTTACTTGGGGGCGCCGTACAATGAGCAGTTCTTC. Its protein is CASSYLGAPYNEQFF.